Listed below are T cell receptor beta chains from one sample, sequenced in a study of blood T cell repertoires in COVID-19. The data were produced by immunoSEQ multiplex PCR, yet TCRdb's version contains in-frame clones alone and is incomplete. The table shows some 150,000 clones, with approximately 91% occurring only once. The sample was peripheral blood. The receptor source for this set is a man aged 50 or older with active or convalescent COVID-19. CDR3s include the opening cysteine and the closing phenylalanine or tryptophan. D genes are given only for firm matches. Clone size is not always given. Where it is, it says once, few, many or a class for expanded clones.

d_gene	abundance	j_gene	v_gene	CDR3aa	CDR3nt
.	.	TRBJ1-1	TRBV11-1	CASSLVGNTEAFF	TGTGCCAGCAGCTTGGTCGGGAACACTGAAGCTTTCTTT
TRBD1	.	TRBJ1-4	TRBV30	CAWSSTRDSLNEKLFF	TGTGCCTGGAGTTCGACCCGGGACAGCTTAAATGAAAAACTGTTTTTT
.	.	TRBJ2-1	TRBV5-1	CASSLGGTNYNEQFF	TGCGCCAGCAGCTTGGGTGGGACAAACTACAATGAGCAGTTCTTC
.	.	TRBJ1-1	TRBV7-9	CASSLVARNTEAFF	TGTGCCAGCAGCTTAGTGGCCAGGAACACTGAAGCTTTCTTT
TRBD2	.	TRBJ2-1	TRBV6-4	CASSATSGSTDEQFF	TGTGCCAGCAGTGCAACTAGCGGGAGTACCGATGAGCAGTTCTTC
.	.	TRBJ2-3	TRBV20-1	CSARSNDYQYF	TGCAGTGCTAGAAGCAATGACTATCAGTATTTT
.	.	TRBJ2-5	TRBV21-1	CASSKEPAGYQETQYF	TGTGCCAGCAGCAAAGAGCCAGCGGGCTACCAAGAGACCCAGTACTTC
TRBD1	.	TRBJ1-1	TRBV5-1	CASSSRDRGRGTEAFF	TGCGCCAGCAGCTCCCGGGACAGGGGACGAGGGACTGAAGCTTTCTTT
.	.	TRBJ1-1	TRBV4-1	CASSQDWEGEAFF	TGCGCCAGCAGCCAAGATTGGGAGGGTGAAGCTTTCTTT
TRBD1	.	TRBJ2-3	TRBV6-1	CASSERDRGTDTQYF	TGTGCCAGCAGTGAAAGGGACAGGGGCACAGATACGCAGTATTTT
TRBD2	.	TRBJ2-3	TRBV5-1	CASSLGGGGTDTQYF	TGCGCCAGCAGCTTGGGCGGGGGGGGCACAGATACGCAGTATTTT
TRBD1	.	TRBJ1-5	TRBV27	CASSVSGTGSQPQHF	TGTGCCAGCAGCGTTTCCGGGACAGGGTCTCAGCCCCAGCATTTT
.	.	TRBJ2-5	TRBV7-9	CASSLVVSEYKETQYF	TGTGCCAGCAGCTTAGTGGTGTCGGAGTACAAAGAGACCCAGTACTTC
.	.	TRBJ1-6	TRBV28	CASTSSRAHSPLHF	TGTGCCAGCACCTCAAGCAGGGCGCATTCACCCCTCCACTTT
TRBD2	.	TRBJ2-2	TRBV5-1	CASSLAIAGGGTGELFF	TGCGCCAGCAGCTTGGCCATAGCGGGAGGAGGTACCGGGGAGCTGTTTTTT
TRBD1	.	TRBJ2-5	TRBV5-1	CASSWTGGQETQYF	TGCGCCAGCAGCTGGACAGGGGGCCAAGAGACCCAGTACTTC
.	.	TRBJ1-2	TRBV4-1	CASSQDRNYGYTF	TGCGCCAGCAGCCAAGACAGGAACTATGGCTACACCTTC
TRBD1	.	TRBJ2-5	TRBV18	CASSPIRGTGETQYF	TGTGCCAGCTCACCAATCAGGGGGACGGGAGAGACCCAGTACTTC
.	few	TRBJ2-2	TRBV7-9	CASSTPLWRLNTGELFF	TGTGCCAGCAGCACTCCCCTGTGGCGGCTGAACACCGGGGAGCTGTTTTTT
.	.	TRBJ1-1	TRBV10-3	CAISPGTFEAFF	TGTGCCATCAGTCCGGGAACCTTTGAAGCTTTCTTT
.	.	TRBJ1-2	TRBV6-5	CASSLTGTNYGYTF	TGTGCCAGCAGCCTTACAGGGACCAACTATGGCTACACCTTC
TRBD2	once	TRBJ2-7	TRBV9	CASSPRTSDYEQYF	TGTGCCAGCAGCCCGAGGACTAGCGACTACGAGCAGTACTTC
.	.	TRBJ2-1	TRBV11-3	CASSISGWSSYNEQFF	TGTGCCAGCAGCATCAGCGGGTGGAGCTCCTACAATGAGCAGTTCTTC
TRBD1	.	TRBJ2-6	TRBV24-1	CATSDRYRGTGANVLTF	TGTGCCACCAGTGACCGGTACAGGGGGACTGGGGCCAACGTCCTGACTTTC
.	.	TRBJ2-2	TRBV12-3/TRBV12-4	CASSLSSGELFF	TGTGCCAGCAGTTTGTCTTCCGGGGAGCTGTTTTTT
TRBD2	.	TRBJ2-1	TRBV19	CASSLAGESSIEQFF	TGTGCCAGTAGCCTAGCGGGAGAAAGCTCGATTGAGCAGTTCTTC
.	.	TRBJ1-1	TRBV6-1	CASSVGVGVTNTEAFF	TGTGCCAGCAGTGTAGGGGTAGGCGTCACGAACACTGAAGCTTTCTTT
.	.	TRBJ1-3	TRBV27	CASSPRGGNTIYF	TGTGCCAGCAGTCCCCGCGGGGGAAACACCATATATTTT
.	.	TRBJ1-1	TRBV6-1	CASSDPTGNTEAFF	TGTGCCAGCAGTGACCCGACGGGGAACACTGAAGCTTTCTTT
TRBD1	.	TRBJ2-7	TRBV19	CASSGHRGRSAYEQYF	TGTGCCAGTAGTGGCCACAGGGGGAGGTCGGCCTACGAGCAGTACTTC
.	.	TRBJ2-7	TRBV11-2	CASSFFAGVQGGRQYF	TGTGCCAGCAGCTTTTTTGCGGGGGTACAGGGCGGACGGCAGTACTTC
.	.	TRBJ2-1	TRBV2	CASTPLNEQFF	TGTGCCAGCACCCCCCTCAATGAGCAGTTCTTC
.	.	TRBJ1-5	TRBV2	CASSPDGGYQPQHF	TGTGCCAGCAGCCCCGACGGGGGATATCAGCCCCAGCATTTT
TRBD2	.	TRBJ2-6	TRBV4-3	CASSQDLGTSGASGANVLTF	TGCGCCAGCAGCCAAGATCTAGGGACTAGCGGGGCCTCTGGGGCCAACGTCCTGACTTTC
.	.	TRBJ1-4	TRBV25-1	CASSEWGRTNEKLFF	TGTGCCAGCAGTGAGTGGGGCCGCACTAATGAAAAACTGTTTTTT
TRBD1	few	TRBJ2-7	TRBV27	CASSPSGQLYEQYF	TGTGCCAGCAGTCCATCGGGACAGCTCTACGAGCAGTACTTC
TRBD2	.	TRBJ2-1	TRBV19	CASSARTSGSNYNEQFF	TGTGCCAGTAGTGCCAGGACTAGCGGGAGCAACTACAATGAGCAGTTCTTC
TRBD1	.	TRBJ1-6	TRBV18	CASSERTGWNSPLHF	TGTGCCAGCTCAGAAAGGACAGGGTGGAATTCACCCCTCCACTTT
.	.	TRBJ1-5	TRBV28	CASRYSTYSNQPQHF	TGTGCCAGCCGGTACAGCACCTATAGCAATCAGCCCCAGCATTTT
TRBD1	.	TRBJ1-2	TRBV7-9	CASSPGTGGRGYTF	TGTGCCAGCAGCCCCGGGACAGGGGGCCGGGGCTACACCTTC
TRBD1	.	TRBJ2-5	TRBV25-1	CASSDPGQGRETQYF	TGTGCCAGCAGTGATCCGGGACAGGGACGGGAGACCCAGTACTTC
.	.	TRBJ2-1	TRBV18	CASSLLSARTYNEQFF	TGTGCCAGCTCACTTCTCTCAGCGCGTACCTACAATGAGCAGTTCTTC
.	.	TRBJ2-7	TRBV5-5	CASSLALYEQYF	TGTGCCAGCAGCTTGGCTCTCTACGAGCAGTACTTC
.	.	TRBJ2-4	TRBV5-1	CASSFEAVSKNIQYF	TGCGCCAGCAGCTTCGAAGCGGTTTCCAAAAACATTCAGTACTTC
.	.	TRBJ2-7	TRBV9	CASSVDASLGEQYF	TGTGCCAGCAGCGTAGACGCCTCCCTAGGCGAGCAGTACTTC
TRBD1	.	TRBJ2-5	TRBV5-1	CASSPGQGQETQYF	TGCGCCAGCAGCCCCGGACAGGGCCAAGAGACCCAGTACTTC
.	.	TRBJ2-4	TRBV18	CASSPASQGIAKNIQYF	TGTGCCAGCTCACCAGCCTCACAGGGCATAGCCAAAAACATTCAGTACTTC
.	.	TRBJ2-7	TRBV27	CASSQGGPLYEQYF	TGTGCCAGCAGTCAGGGAGGACCCCTTTACGAGCAGTACTTC
.	.	TRBJ1-5	TRBV6-6	CASSPGSRDQPQHF	TGTGCCAGCAGCCCCGGGAGTCGAGATCAGCCCCAGCATTTT
.	.	TRBJ1-1	TRBV19	CASVQNMNTEAFF	TGTGCCAGTGTACAGAACATGAACACTGAAGCTTTCTTT
TRBD1	.	TRBJ2-1	TRBV19	CASSIGTGANNEQFF	TGTGCCAGTAGTATCGGGACAGGGGCGAACAATGAGCAGTTCTTC
TRBD1	few	TRBJ1-5	TRBV2	CASRDRGHYNQPQHF	TGTGCCAGCAGAGACAGGGGTCACTACAATCAGCCCCAGCATTTT
.	.	TRBJ2-5	TRBV6-2/TRBV6-3	CASSRSSEGETQYF	TGTGCCAGCAGTCGGAGCTCGGAGGGAGAGACCCAGTACTTC
.	.	TRBJ2-1	TRBV5-8	CASSLRGSSYNEQFF	TGTGCCAGCAGCTTGAGGGGAAGCTCCTACAATGAGCAGTTCTTC
.	.	TRBJ1-5	TRBV6-1	CASSEALLFGGANQPQHF	TGTGCCAGCAGTGAAGCGCTTCTTTTCGGAGGGGCCAATCAGCCCCAGCATTTT
.	once	TRBJ1-2	TRBV7-2	CASSFGRGYGYTF	TGTGCCAGCAGCTTCGGCAGGGGCTATGGCTACACCTTC
TRBD2	once	TRBJ2-7	TRBV2	CASRDASRTSGTSSPLVEQYF	TGTGCCAGCAGAGATGCAAGCCGGACTAGCGGGACCTCCTCCCCCCTCGTGGAGCAGTACTTC
.	.	TRBJ2-5	TRBV10-3	CAISAGETQYF	TGTGCCATCAGTGCGGGAGAGACCCAGTACTTC
TRBD2	.	TRBJ2-1	TRBV19	CASSTGGDEFF	TGTGCCAGTAGTACCGGGGGGGATGAGTTCTTC